A selection of T cell receptor beta chains follows, all from one sample in a study of beta chain features in type 1 diabetes. Only in-frame clones appear in the TCRdb table, and some are missing; sequencing was by immunoSEQ multiplex PCR. Of 600,000 to 700,000 clones listed, roughly 12% were seen once; the top ten hold approximately 0.021%. The sequencing sample was made of naive CD4+ T cells from blood. The receptors were sampled from a man aged 18-30 years with type 1 diabetes. The CDR3 runs from the conserved cysteine through the conserved F or W. Fields, in order: J gene, V gene, D gene, clone size, CDR3 DNA, CDR3 protein. D genes are given only for firm matches. The size entry is marked missing in some rows and otherwise reads once, few, many or a size class.

TRBJ2-7,TRBV4-1,.,.,TGCGCCAGCAGCCGGGGACCTTACGAGCAGTACTTC,CASSRGPYEQYF
TRBJ1-1,TRBV5-1,.,.,TGCGCCAGCAGCTTTGGGGCAGGGGAAGCTTTCTTT,CASSFGAGEAFF
TRBJ2-1,TRBV28,.,few,TGTGCCAGCACCCTGGCTCCTGTCCACAATGAGCAGTTCTTC,CASTLAPVHNEQFF
TRBJ2-3,TRBV7-9,.,few,TGTGCCAGCAGTACGTCCACAGATACGCAGTATTTT,CASSTSTDTQYF
TRBJ1-5,TRBV30,TRBD1,.,TGTGCCTCAGGGACAGGGGCAAATCAGCCCCAGCATTTT,CASGTGANQPQHF
TRBJ2-3,TRBV30,.,few,TGTGCCTGGAGTACGGGGACTACGCAGTATTTT,CAWSTGTTQYF
TRBJ1-5,TRBV27,TRBD1,few,TGTGCCAGCAGTTTGGGTGCCCAACAGGGGCCCCGACAGTTGCCCCAGCATTTT,CASSLGAQQGPRQLPQHF
TRBJ2-3,TRBV18,.,once,TGTGCCAGCTCACCGCAGGGGACTAGCACAGATACGCAGTATTTT,CASSPQGTSTDTQYF
TRBJ2-6,TRBV5-1,.,.,TGCGCCAGCAGCTTAGACTCTGGGGCCAACGTCCTGACTTTC,CASSLDSGANVLTF
TRBJ2-3,TRBV5-1,.,few,TGCGCCAGCAGCTTGCGGCAGGAGGCAGATACGCAGTATTTT,CASSLRQEADTQYF
TRBJ2-3,TRBV4-1,.,few,TGCGCCAGCAGCCAAGGACGTAAGGGGACAGATACGCAGTATTTT,CASSQGRKGTDTQYF
TRBJ2-1,TRBV5-4,TRBD1,.,TGTGCCAGCAGACCCCAAGGGGGCGGCAATGAGCAGTTCTTC,CASRPQGGGNEQFF
TRBJ2-3,TRBV9,.,.,TGTGCCAGCAGCGTAATAGGGCCTGAAGGTGGGGATACGCAGTATTTT,CASSVIGPEGGDTQYF
TRBJ1-5,TRBV10-3,.,few,TGTGCCACCGAGGAACAGGGCGGCAATCAGCCCCAGCATTTT,CATEEQGGNQPQHF
TRBJ2-3,TRBV28,.,few,TGTGCCAGCAGTCCAACGTTAGGCACAGATACGCAGTATTTT,CASSPTLGTDTQYF
TRBJ2-2,TRBV19,.,few,TGTGCCAGTAGTATATGGGCAGGGGAAGCCGGGGAGCTGTTTTTT,CASSIWAGEAGELFF
TRBJ2-7,TRBV28,.,.,TGTGCCAGCAGTATCACAATCCGGTACGAGCAGTACTTC,CASSITIRYEQYF
TRBJ2-3,TRBV10-3,.,few,TGTGCCATCAGTGAGTCAAATTTGCGTTCTTTT,CAISESNLRSF
TRBJ1-5,TRBV15,.,.,TGTGCCACCAGCGGAACGGAGTACAATCAGCCCCAGCATTTT,CATSGTEYNQPQHF
TRBJ2-5,TRBV19,.,few,TGTGCCTCCCAAGGGGGGGGACAACAGCGGGAGACCCAGTACTTC,CASQGGGQQRETQYF
TRBJ1-1,TRBV29-1,TRBD1,few,TGCAGCGTTGGGGACAGGGGTCGCACTGAAGCTTTCTTT,CSVGDRGRTEAFF
TRBJ1-6,TRBV6-4,.,.,TGTGCCAGCAGTGACCCTGGCCCCCGGAAGACCATGCCCCTCCACTTT,CASSDPGPRKTMPLHF
TRBJ2-3,TRBV5-4,.,.,TGTGCCAGCAGCTCCTATACGACAGATACGCAGTATTTT,CASSSYTTDTQYF
TRBJ1-6,TRBV30,TRBD1,.,TGTGCCTGGTCCGGGACAGGGATTTCACCCCTCCACTTT,CAWSGTGISPLHF
TRBJ1-3,TRBV15,.,once,TGTGCCACCAGCAGAGATGTGGGGGGCTCTGGAAACACCATATATTTT,CATSRDVGGSGNTIYF
TRBJ1-2,TRBV27,TRBD1,.,TGTGCCAGCAGTCACCCCGAGACAGGGGTGTCTTGCGGCTACACCTTC,CASSHPETGVSCGYTF
TRBJ2-5,TRBV30,.,many,TGTGCCTGGAGTGCGGCTGCGAAAGAGACCCAGTACTTC,CAWSAAAKETQYF
TRBJ1-1,TRBV5-4,TRBD1,.,TGTGCCAGCAGCACCCAGGGGGGGGTTGCGACTGAAGCTTTCTTT,CASSTQGGVATEAFF
TRBJ2-7,TRBV12-5,.,.,TGTGCTAGTGGTTTGACAATCTACGAGCAGTACTTC,CASGLTIYEQYF
TRBJ1-2,TRBV7-9,.,few,TGTGCCAGCAGCTTACCCCGGGACTCCAGACGTGGCTACACCTTC,CASSLPRDSRRGYTF
TRBJ1-2,TRBV2,TRBD1,few,TGTGCCAGCAGGGGTAGACAGGGCACCTATGGCTACACCTTC,CASRGRQGTYGYTF
TRBJ1-2,TRBV20-1,.,few,TGCAGTGCTACCCCTGTGGGGGGCTACACCTTC,CSATPVGGYTF
TRBJ2-7,TRBV5-1,.,.,TGCGCCAGCAGCTTGGCGGTATCCCTCTCCTACGAGCAGTACTTC,CASSLAVSLSYEQYF
TRBJ1-1,TRBV7-8,.,few,TGTGCCAGCAGCTTGATATCTGAAGCTTTCTTT,CASSLISEAFF
TRBJ2-5,TRBV5-4,.,few,TGTGCCAGCAGCTTGGCCCACCCGCCACGTCAGGGGGAGACCCAGTACTTC,CASSLAHPPRQGETQYF